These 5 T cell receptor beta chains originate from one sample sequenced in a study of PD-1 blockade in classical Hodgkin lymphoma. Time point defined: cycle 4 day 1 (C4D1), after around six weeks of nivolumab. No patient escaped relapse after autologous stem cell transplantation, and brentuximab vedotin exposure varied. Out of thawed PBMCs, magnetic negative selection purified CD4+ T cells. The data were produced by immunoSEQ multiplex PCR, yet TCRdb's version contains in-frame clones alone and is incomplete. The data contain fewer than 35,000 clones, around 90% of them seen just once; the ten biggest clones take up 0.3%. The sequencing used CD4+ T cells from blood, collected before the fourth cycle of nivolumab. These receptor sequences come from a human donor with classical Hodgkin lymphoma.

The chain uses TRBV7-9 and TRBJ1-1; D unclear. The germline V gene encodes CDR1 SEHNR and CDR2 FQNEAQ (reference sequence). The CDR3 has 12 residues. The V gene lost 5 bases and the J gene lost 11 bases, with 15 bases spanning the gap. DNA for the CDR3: TGTGCCAGCAGCGAATTAACGGATCGGGCTTTCTTT. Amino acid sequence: CASSELTDRAFF.

CDR3 in amino acids: CAWTPDYPTGELFF. In DNA form, the CDR3 reads TGTGCCTGGACTCCGGACTACCCCACCGGGGAGCTGTTTTTT. The rearrangement links TRBV30 to TRBJ2-2, with D perhaps TRBD2 (6 bases). Trimming left V 4 bases short and J 4 bases short, with 13 bases between. Germline V lookup: CDR1 GTSNPN, CDR2 SVGIG (reference sequence). The CDR3 extends over 14 amino acids.

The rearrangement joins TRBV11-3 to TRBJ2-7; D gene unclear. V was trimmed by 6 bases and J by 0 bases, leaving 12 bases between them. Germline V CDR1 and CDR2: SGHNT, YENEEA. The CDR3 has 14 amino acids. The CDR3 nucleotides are TGTGCCAGCAGTCTCTTCGGGCACTCCTACGAGCAGTACTTC. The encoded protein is CASSLFGHSYEQYF.

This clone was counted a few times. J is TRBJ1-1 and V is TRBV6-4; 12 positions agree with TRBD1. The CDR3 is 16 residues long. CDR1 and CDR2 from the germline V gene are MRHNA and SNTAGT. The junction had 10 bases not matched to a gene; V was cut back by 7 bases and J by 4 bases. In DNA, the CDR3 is TGTGCCAGCATTCCCCGGGACAGGGGGCGTCGCACTGAAGCTTTCTTT. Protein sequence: CASIPRDRGRRTEAFF.

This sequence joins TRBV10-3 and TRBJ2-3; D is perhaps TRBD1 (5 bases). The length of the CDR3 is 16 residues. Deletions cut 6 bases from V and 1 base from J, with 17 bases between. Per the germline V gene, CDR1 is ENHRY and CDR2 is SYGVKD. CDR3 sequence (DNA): TGTGCCATCAGCCCCCGCGACAGTGGTCGCACAGATACGCAGTATTTT. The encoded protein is CAISPRDSGRTDTQYF.